Listed below are T cell receptor beta chains from one sample, sequenced in a study of cytomegalovirus exposure and HLA in healthy donors. Data came from immunoSEQ multiplex PCR; TCRdb stores just in-frame clones and leaves some out. The data contain roughly 130,000 clones, over 75% of them singletons. Sequencing was carried out using PBMCs. The receptors were sampled from a boy aged 5 to 17 in good health and CMV-seronegative. CDR3s include the opening cysteine and the closing phenylalanine or tryptophan. The D gene is left open where the match is weak.

cdr3_aa: CASSLREASTDTQYF; d_call: -; v_call: TRBV27; j_call: TRBJ2-3
cdr3_aa: CASSLPGQGGTYEQYF; d_call: TRBD1; v_call: TRBV19; j_call: TRBJ2-7
cdr3_aa: CASSDSPSDTYNEQFF; d_call: -; v_call: TRBV6-4; j_call: TRBJ2-1
cdr3_aa: CASTASAITYNEQFF; d_call: -; v_call: TRBV19; j_call: TRBJ2-1
cdr3_aa: CASSRDRDFGYTF; d_call: TRBD1; v_call: TRBV19; j_call: TRBJ1-2
cdr3_aa: CASSETGWNTEAFF; d_call: -; v_call: TRBV25-1; j_call: TRBJ1-1
cdr3_aa: CASSLGQGYNQPQHF; d_call: TRBD1; v_call: TRBV19; j_call: TRBJ1-5
cdr3_aa: CSAMTGGYGYTF; d_call: TRBD1; v_call: TRBV29-1; j_call: TRBJ1-2
cdr3_aa: CSANGKETQYF; d_call: -; v_call: TRBV20-1; j_call: TRBJ2-5
cdr3_aa: CASSFISQETQYF; d_call: -; v_call: TRBV5-4; j_call: TRBJ2-5
cdr3_aa: CASSEPGGSDEQFF; d_call: -; v_call: TRBV25-1; j_call: TRBJ2-1
cdr3_aa: CASSLRTSGPNTGELFF; d_call: TRBD2; v_call: TRBV7-2; j_call: TRBJ2-2
cdr3_aa: CASSQSPGLASTDTQYF; d_call: TRBD2; v_call: TRBV4-3; j_call: TRBJ2-3
cdr3_aa: CASSQAQGTYGYTF; d_call: -; v_call: TRBV4-1; j_call: TRBJ1-2
cdr3_aa: CASTGTGGAGANVLTF; d_call: TRBD1; v_call: TRBV7-3; j_call: TRBJ2-6
cdr3_aa: CASIGIGSRVYEQYF; d_call: -; v_call: TRBV6-1; j_call: TRBJ2-7
cdr3_aa: CSSRLGQETQYF; d_call: -; v_call: TRBV29-1; j_call: TRBJ2-5
cdr3_aa: CASSLGTSGGAGELFF; d_call: TRBD2; v_call: TRBV7-8; j_call: TRBJ2-2
cdr3_aa: CASSMPGGYNEQFF; d_call: -; v_call: TRBV19; j_call: TRBJ2-1
cdr3_aa: CAITPDRSQPQHF; d_call: -; v_call: TRBV10-3; j_call: TRBJ1-5
cdr3_aa: CSVEIYGGLWRFF; d_call: -; v_call: TRBV29-1; j_call: TRBJ2-1
cdr3_aa: CASSQVPGSNTEAFF; d_call: -; v_call: TRBV4-1; j_call: TRBJ1-1
cdr3_aa: CASSLGDGSSYNSPLHF; d_call: -; v_call: TRBV7-2; j_call: TRBJ1-6
cdr3_aa: CASSLVPGDSPLHF; d_call: -; v_call: TRBV5-1; j_call: TRBJ1-6
cdr3_aa: CASSQESGVNIQYF; d_call: -; v_call: TRBV4-3; j_call: TRBJ2-4
cdr3_aa: CASSMYRPESPLHF; d_call: -; v_call: TRBV19; j_call: TRBJ1-6
cdr3_aa: CAISDGGLGYTF; d_call: -; v_call: TRBV10-3; j_call: TRBJ1-2
cdr3_aa: CASSPTGGNTIYF; d_call: -; v_call: TRBV9; j_call: TRBJ1-3
cdr3_aa: CASSSTGAMNTEAFF; d_call: TRBD1; v_call: TRBV5-1; j_call: TRBJ1-1
cdr3_aa: CATSRPPGETQYF; d_call: -; v_call: TRBV15; j_call: TRBJ2-5
cdr3_aa: CASSVATSGRAKETQYF; d_call: TRBD2; v_call: TRBV9; j_call: TRBJ2-5
cdr3_aa: CASSLGNGLAGTDTQYF; d_call: TRBD2; v_call: TRBV5-1; j_call: TRBJ2-3
cdr3_aa: CASSKAGQYEQYF; d_call: -; v_call: TRBV6-1; j_call: TRBJ2-7
cdr3_aa: CAWTRRASYEQYF; d_call: -; v_call: TRBV30; j_call: TRBJ2-7
cdr3_aa: CASSVRGGPTGELFF; d_call: TRBD2; v_call: TRBV5-6; j_call: TRBJ2-2
cdr3_aa: CASRDRVGQPQHF; d_call: TRBD1; v_call: TRBV2; j_call: TRBJ1-5
cdr3_aa: CASSIGVVNTEAFF; d_call: -; v_call: TRBV19; j_call: TRBJ1-1
cdr3_aa: CASSLDHSYGYPF; d_call: -; v_call: TRBV5-1; j_call: TRBJ1-2
cdr3_aa: CATSLSDTNTEAFF; d_call: -; v_call: TRBV15; j_call: TRBJ1-1
cdr3_aa: CASSRVFGQSNEKLFF; d_call: -; v_call: TRBV18; j_call: TRBJ1-4
cdr3_aa: CAGGQADQPQHF; d_call: TRBD1; v_call: TRBV19; j_call: TRBJ1-5
cdr3_aa: CASSEDRSLSGYTF; d_call: TRBD1; v_call: TRBV2; j_call: TRBJ1-2
cdr3_aa: CASSLERVYEQYF; d_call: -; v_call: TRBV5-1; j_call: -
cdr3_aa: CASSSSMNTEAFF; d_call: -; v_call: TRBV11-3; j_call: TRBJ1-1
cdr3_aa: CARLVSGESTYNEQFF; d_call: -; v_call: TRBV19; j_call: TRBJ2-1
cdr3_aa: CASSVGAWTGELFF; d_call: -; v_call: TRBV9; j_call: TRBJ2-2
cdr3_aa: CASSHPEAGRNTEAFF; d_call: -; v_call: TRBV4-2; j_call: TRBJ1-1
cdr3_aa: CASSQGLAGGETQYF; d_call: TRBD2; v_call: TRBV4-3; j_call: TRBJ2-5
cdr3_aa: CASSLALGQGYEQYF; d_call: TRBD1; v_call: TRBV7-8; j_call: TRBJ2-7
cdr3_aa: CASSERQGPSGEQYF; d_call: -; v_call: TRBV2; j_call: TRBJ2-7